A single sample gave rise to the 14 T cell receptor beta chains below, sequenced in a study of Graves' ophthalmopathy and Graves' hyperthyroidism. The TCR beta CDR3 regions underwent amplification from RNA transcripts. Scientists carried out first-round RT-PCR using HTBI primers and then a second-round multiplex PCR. TCRdb analysed the multiplex PCR reads with MiXCR anew, one entry per CDR3 protein. The table has over a million distinct CDR3 sequences, 35% to 40% seen once; the top ten hold around 10%. The specimen sequenced was peripheral blood or thyroid tissue (not recorded which). The receptors here all came from an adult man with Graves' hyperthyroidism.

This clonotype has at least ten counts. The V and J genes are TRBV11-3 and TRBJ2-7; a possible D gene is TRBD2 (5 bases). This CDR3 has 15 amino acids. V lost 1 base, J lost 2 bases, and 12 bases lay in between. Germline values: CDR1 SGHNT, CDR2 YENEEA. Here the CDR3 DNA reads TGTGCCAGCAGCTTAGTGGGTCGGGAACCCTACGAGCAGTACTTC. Amino acids: CASSLVGREPYEQYF. Filled out from reference TRBV11-3 and TRBJ2-7, the complete variable domain reads EAGVVQSPRYKIIEKKQPVAFWCNPISGHNTLYWYLQNLGQGPELLIRYENEEAVDDSQLPKDRFSAERLKGVDSTLKIQPAELGDSAVYLCASSLVGREPYEQYFGPGTRLTVT.

J is TRBJ1-5 and V is TRBV6-9; D perhaps matches TRBD1 (6 bases). Trimming cost V 6 bases and J 0 bases, with 18 bases left between them. The CDR3 has 17 amino acids. CDR1 and CDR2 (germline): MNHGY, SVAAGI. In DNA, the CDR3 is TGTGCCAGCAGCCCCCACGGGGAACAGGGTAGCAATCAGCCCCAGCATTTT. Translating it yields CASSPHGEQGSNQPQHF.

In its sample, this clonotype was seen many times. This chain connects TRBV20-1 to TRBJ1-6; 8 bases align to TRBD1. Germline loops: CDR1 DFQATT, CDR2 SNEGSKA (reference sequence). There are 16 residues in the CDR3. J lost 9 bases, V lost 1 base, and 11 bases had no gene match. The CDR3 is CSARGGAGGFLSPLHF. Here the CDR3 DNA reads TGCAGTGCTAGAGGTGGGGCAGGGGGCTTTCTTTCACCCCTCCACTTT.

In this sample, this clonotype turned up many times. The gene calls are TRBV12-3 or TRBV12-4 and TRBJ1-5; tentative D call: TRBD1 (5 bases). The CDR3 totals 13 residues. Between the trimmed V and J ends, which lost 6 bases and 6 bases, there was a span of 12 bases. DNA of the CDR3: TGTGCCAGCAGGGGGACGGATACTCAGCCCCAGCATTTT. As protein: CASRGTDTQPQHF.

A remark on this clonotype: This could be a read error, since a much larger clone is one nucleotide away. The CDR3 spells CSARGGNSSYEHYF. In DNA form, the CDR3 reads TGCAGTGCTAGGGGTGGGAACAGCTCCTACGAGCACTACTTC. The J gene is TRBJ2-7, the V gene TRBV20-1, with D unclear. The CDR3 is 14 residues long. Germline V gene data show CDR1 as DFQATT and CDR2 as SNEGSKA (reference sequence).

V is TRBV10-3 and J is TRBJ1-4; 10 bases are a match to TRBD1. The V gene end was trimmed by 3 bases and the J gene end by 8 bases; junction bases not matched to a gene: 12. CDR1 is ENHRY, CDR2 SYGVKD, per germline. The length of the CDR3 is 17 residues. In DNA form, the CDR3 reads TGTGCCATCAGTGAATGGGACAGGGGACTCTTAGGGGAAAAACTGTTTTTT. Protein: CAISEWDRGLLGEKLFF.

This chain links TRBV12-3 or TRBV12-4 with TRBJ1-1; 10 bases fit TRBD1. V trimming: 4 bases; J trimming: 4 bases; junction bases outside the gene matches: 6. The CDR3 contains 15 residues. The CDR3 loop is CASSSRDRGRTEAFF. CDR3 nucleotides: TGTGCCAGCAGTTCCCGGGACAGGGGACGCACTGAAGCTTTCTTT.

In this sample, this clonotype turned up many times. The V gene is TRBV29-1, the J gene TRBJ1-2; a weak D match, TRBD1 (5 bases). From germline, CDR1 is SQVTM and CDR2 ANQGSEA. The CDR3 totals 13 residues. The germline V and J ends were trimmed by 2 bases and 5 bases, with 12 bases remaining between them. The CDR3 here is CSVESGGVYGYTF. CDR3 DNA sequence: TGCAGCGTTGAATCCGGGGGGGTATATGGCTACACCTTC. The full variable domain, with the rest looked up from reference TRBV29-1 and TRBJ1-2, is SAVISQKPSRDICQRGTSLTIQCQVDSQVTMMFWYRQQPGQSLTLIATANQGSEATYESGFVIDKFPISRPNLTFSTLTVSNMSPEDSSIYLCSVESGGVYGYTFGSGTRLTVV.

The genes are TRBV29-1 and TRBJ1-2; 8 positions match TRBD1. J gave up 9 bases and V 2 bases, and 5 bases lay outside the gene matches. Germline V gene lookup returns CDR1 SQVTM and CDR2 ANQGSEA. The CDR3 runs to 12 residues. The CDR3 nucleotides read TGCAGCGTTGAAAGTCAGGGGGCCAGCTACACCTTC. Translation gives CSVESQGASYTF.

Concerning this clonotype itself: This may be a read error, as it is one base from a much larger clone. The chain combines TRBV2 with TRBJ1-1; D unclear. This CDR3 comprises 14 residues. Germline loops: CDR1 SNHLY, CDR2 FYNNEI. CDR3 coding DNA: TGTGTCAGCGCCCCCGACGGAATGAACACTGAAGCTTTCTTT. It yields the protein CVSAPDGMNTEAFF.

This chain joins TRBV15 and TRBJ2-2; D gene uncertain. The V and J ends lost 1 base and 2 bases respectively, with 14 bases between them. This CDR3 contains 17 residues. Germline lookup yields CDR1 LNHNV and CDR2 YYDKDF (reference sequence). The CDR3 region has the DNA TGTGCCACCAGCAGAGTCCCGACGAGTGGAAACACCGGGGAGCTGTTTTTT. It translates to CATSRVPTSGNTGELFF.

This clonotype was observed a handful of times. V usage is TRBV12-3 or TRBV12-4 and J usage is TRBJ2-7, with D unresolved. The CDR3 totals 12 residues. The V end was cut by 6 bases, the J end by 7 bases, with 13 bases between. The CDR3 DNA is TGTGCCAGCAGGGAAGAGTTCGGGGAGCAGTACTTC. Protein: CASREEFGEQYF.

This clonotype occurred many times. The gene calls are TRBV3-1 and TRBJ1-2; D remains unclear. Trimming removed 2 bases from V and 3 bases from J, with 19 bases in between. Germline V gene data show CDR1 as LGHDT and CDR2 as YNNKEL (reference sequence). CDR3 length: 17 amino acids. The CDR3 protein is CASSQSRVPPTDYGYTF. In nucleotides, the CDR3 is TGTGCCAGCAGCCAATCGCGGGTCCCCCCCACGGACTATGGCTACACCTTC.

In its sample, this clonotype was seen a few times. The chain links TRBV10-3 to TRBJ2-2, with 8 bases matching TRBD2. In germline, CDR1 is ENHRY, CDR2 SYGVKD. Trimming removed 8 bases from V and 3 bases from J; junction bases left unmatched: 5. This CDR3 has 14 amino acids. CDR3 DNA sequence: TGTGCCATCCGCGGGACTAGGGACACCGGGGAGCTGTTTTTT. Translation gives CAIRGTRDTGELFF.